This TCR beta chain originates from a study of beta chain features in type 1 diabetes. Across the study: There were approximately 100 million sorted cells examined across all samples.

The whole isolated RNA underwent reverse transcription, so sequencing captured expressed TCRB transcripts. Here immunoSEQ multiplex PCR was the method, and the copy in TCRdb shows in-frame clones only, minus some. The sample contains 310,000 or so clones, 8% of which appear only once. Overall study findings and caveats: Shortening of TCRB CDR3s, moderate but significant, appeared in all four CD4+ subsets of Type 1 diabetes patients. Cells with high TCR expression could be over-represented when cDNA is sequenced. Comparison showed that naive, central memory and Treg TCRB repertoires appeared more similar among patients than among healthy donors.

CDR1 and CDR2 from the germline V gene are MDHEN and SYDVKM. The CDR3 runs to 14 residues. This clone has a handful of counts. Its antigen remains unidentified. The junction departs from germline at one end; a sequencing error may be responsible. The sequencing input was central memory CD4+ T cells from blood. This chain joins TRBV28 and TRBJ1-2; 9 bases are a match to TRBD1. The receptor was derived from a woman between 18 and 29 years old in good health. The CDR3: CAGSLLTGGDGYTF. CDR3 sequence (DNA): TGTGCCGGCAGTTTATTAACAGGGGGCGATGGCTACACCTTC.